This is a list of T cell receptor beta chains from one sample in a study of blood T cell repertoires in COVID-19. The repertoire was sequenced with immunoSEQ multiplex PCR; TCRdb's copy has only in-frame clones and lacks some. Of about 120,000 clones listed, about 70% are singletons. Material: peripheral blood. These receptors all come from a woman aged 55-70 years with acute or convalescent COVID-19. Each CDR3 is given with its conserved first and last residue. The D gene is left open where the match is weak.

V gene	J gene	D gene	CDR3 protein
TRBV5-1	TRBJ2-3	TRBD1	CASSLTRTGSTDTQYF
TRBV28	TRBJ1-4	TRBD1	CASREMGQGYEKLFF
TRBV7-6	TRBJ1-1	TRBD1	CASSPRTGGTNTEAFF
TRBV6-5	TRBJ2-7	TRBD2	CASRREGSYEQYF
TRBV11-3	TRBJ1-3	-	CASSLRGSDGNTIYF
TRBV4-1	TRBJ2-3	TRBD2	CASSQDGGGGVTDTQYF
TRBV30	TRBJ1-4	-	CAWNSGVEKLFF
TRBV9	TRBJ2-7	-	CASSVARTVGLYEQYF
TRBV6-1	TRBJ2-5	-	CASSEYVAGQGRETQYF
TRBV3-1/TRBV3-2	TRBJ2-1	TRBD2	CASGVAGATGEQFF
TRBV5-5	TRBJ2-1	TRBD2	CASSLVAGGPIHEQFF
TRBV6-5	TRBJ2-7	TRBD1	CASLMDRTGYEQYF
TRBV6-2/TRBV6-3	TRBJ1-5	-	CASSYASISNQPQHF
TRBV7-2	TRBJ1-2	TRBD1	CASSLAGQGGLYGYTF
TRBV7-9	TRBJ2-1	TRBD1	CASSPGQGSGNEQFF
TRBV18	TRBJ1-3	-	CASSPPTGTGNTIYF
TRBV7-6	TRBJ2-3	-	CASSLVPVDSKLSTDTQYF
TRBV9	TRBJ2-3	TRBD2	CASSPTSGGVTDTQYF
TRBV27	TRBJ2-7	TRBD1	CASSLRDRGYEQYF
TRBV6-5	TRBJ1-2	-	CASRTATQGGYTF
TRBV4-1	TRBJ1-1	-	CASSQGEVNTEAFF
TRBV5-1	TRBJ2-6	TRBD1	CASSDRAGQDYSGANVLTF
TRBV9	TRBJ1-1	TRBD1	CASSNPRGRAFF
TRBV7-2	TRBJ1-5	TRBD1	CASSTHRGRDQPQHF
TRBV21-1	TRBJ1-4	-	CASSKKMRDRVSSTNEKLFF
TRBV3-1/TRBV3-2	TRBJ1-2	-	CASSPLGGGDYGYTF
TRBV3-1/TRBV3-2	TRBJ2-5	-	CASSTVYQETQYF
TRBV30	TRBJ1-2	TRBD1	CAWRQRDRGSGYTF
TRBV20-1	TRBJ2-5	TRBD1	CSARTGGPKYF
TRBV11-2	TRBJ1-6	TRBD1	CASSPRGRTNSPLHF
TRBV29-1	TRBJ1-1	-	CSVDLGLNTEAFF
TRBV10-3	TRBJ1-2	-	CAISEPSGQGGGYTF
TRBV3-1/TRBV3-2	TRBJ1-3	TRBD1	CASSQRSDRAIIYF
TRBV5-6	TRBJ1-2	-	CASSLTLSEGYGYTF
TRBV7-9	TRBJ1-6	TRBD1	CASSLGSGQGNSPLHF
TRBV11-2	TRBJ1-1	-	CASSLDRGAEAFF
TRBV28	TRBJ1-1	-	CASSVHLNTEAFF
TRBV2	TRBJ1-5	TRBD1	CASRGTVNQPQHF
TRBV5-1	TRBJ1-3	TRBD1	CASSLAGGRRENTIYF
TRBV30	TRBJ2-3	-	CAWSARTPLDTQYF
TRBV28	TRBJ1-4	-	CASSLLTGTNEKLFF
TRBV7-9	TRBJ2-7	-	CASSLTPSGGYEQYF
TRBV5-1	TRBJ1-6	TRBD1	CASSLGDRDGSPLHF
TRBV7-8	TRBJ1-6	-	CASSWMDKGSPLHF
TRBV20-1	TRBJ2-5	-	CSAVVGETQYF
TRBV2	TRBJ2-1	TRBD1	CASSDSGTGDYNEQFF
TRBV19	TRBJ1-1	-	CASKKLDTPNTEAFF
TRBV9	TRBJ2-7	TRBD1	CASSVGQTLHEQYF
TRBV27	TRBJ2-1	TRBD1	CASSLTGENEQFF
TRBV7-3	TRBJ2-2	TRBD1	CASSRLGTGAGELFF